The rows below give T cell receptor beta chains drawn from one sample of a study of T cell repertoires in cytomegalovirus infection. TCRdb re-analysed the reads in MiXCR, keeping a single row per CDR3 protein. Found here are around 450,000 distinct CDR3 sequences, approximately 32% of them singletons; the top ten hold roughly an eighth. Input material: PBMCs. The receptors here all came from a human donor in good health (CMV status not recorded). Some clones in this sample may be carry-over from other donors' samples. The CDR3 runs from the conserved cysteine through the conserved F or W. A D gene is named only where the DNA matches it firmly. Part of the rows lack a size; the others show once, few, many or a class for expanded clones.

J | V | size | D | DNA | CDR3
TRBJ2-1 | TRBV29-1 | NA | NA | TGCAGCGTTGACTATGAGCAGTTCTTC | CSVDYEQFF
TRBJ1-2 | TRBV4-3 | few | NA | TGCGCCAGCAGCCAAGATAGGGTGGCGGGCGACACGGGCTACACCTTC | CASSQDRVAGDTGYTF
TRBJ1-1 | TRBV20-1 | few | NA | TGCAGTGCTAGACTTACGAGGTCGGTCAACACTGAAGCTTTCTTT | CSARLTRSVNTEAFF
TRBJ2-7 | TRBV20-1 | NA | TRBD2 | TGCAGTGCAAAGCGGGAGACCTACGAGCAGTACTTC | CSAKRETYEQYF
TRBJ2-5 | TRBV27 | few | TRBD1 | TGTGCCAGCAGTCGCGTGACAGGGCTGGAGACCCAGTACTTC | CASSRVTGLETQYF
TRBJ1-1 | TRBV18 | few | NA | TGTGCCAGCTCACCAGCCATTCAGCAAAACACTGAAGCTTTCTTT | CASSPAIQQNTEAFF
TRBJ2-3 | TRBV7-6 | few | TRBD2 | TGTGCCACCCGTGTAGCGGGGGGTCATGATACGCAGTATTTT | CATRVAGGHDTQYF
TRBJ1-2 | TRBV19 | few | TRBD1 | TGTGCCAGTAGAGGGACAGGGTCGTCGGGCGGCTACACCTTC | CASRGTGSSGGYTF
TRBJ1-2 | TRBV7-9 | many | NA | TGTGCCAGCAGCTCCCCAACAGGGTTCTATGGCTACACCTTC | CASSSPTGFYGYTF
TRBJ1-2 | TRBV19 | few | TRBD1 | TGTGCCAGTAGTAGGGACAGAGCTAACTATGGCTACACCTTC | CASSRDRANYGYTF
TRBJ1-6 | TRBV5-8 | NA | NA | TGTGCCAGCAGCTTACCGTCGGGCGCCCTCCACTTT | CASSLPSGALHF
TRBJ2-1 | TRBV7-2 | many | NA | TGTGCCAGCAGCGACGTGTCTGGTAGAGGCAATGAGCAGTTCTTC | CASSDVSGRGNEQFF
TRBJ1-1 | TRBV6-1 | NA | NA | TGTGCCAGCAGTGAAGGGGGTCGTAAGGATTTCTTT | CASSEGGRKDFF
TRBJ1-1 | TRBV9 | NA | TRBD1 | TGTGCCAGCAGCCTCAGGGGGGGGGATAACACTGAAGCTTTCTTT | CASSLRGGDNTEAFF
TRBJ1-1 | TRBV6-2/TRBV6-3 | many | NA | TGTGCCAGCAGTACGGGCAGGATAAACACTGAAGCTTTCTTT | CASSTGRINTEAFF
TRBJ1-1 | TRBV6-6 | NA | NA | TGTGCCAGCAGTTACTTGTCAGGGAACACTGAAGCTTTCTTT | CASSYLSGNTEAFF
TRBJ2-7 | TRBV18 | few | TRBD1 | TGTGCCAGCTCACTCGGGACAGGTGGGTCTGGCGCCTACGAGCAGTACTTC | CASSLGTGGSGAYEQYF
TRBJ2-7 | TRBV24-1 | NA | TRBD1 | TGTGCCACCAGTAGGGACAGTAGCTCCTACGAGCAGTACTTC | CATSRDSSSYEQYF
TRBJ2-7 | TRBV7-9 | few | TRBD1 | TGTGCCAGCAGCCCCGAGACAGGGGGCAATGAGCAGTACTTC | CASSPETGGNEQYF
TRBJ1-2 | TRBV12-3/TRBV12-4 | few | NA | TGTGCCAGCACCCGATCGGGGCAACCCGTCTATGGCTACACCTTC | CASTRSGQPVYGYTF
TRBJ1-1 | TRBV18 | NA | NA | TGTGCCAGCTCACCAATCCCAAGGAACACTGAAGCTTTCTTT | CASSPIPRNTEAFF
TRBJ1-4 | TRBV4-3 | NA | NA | TGCGCCAGCAGCCAAGCACGCGGGGGGGATGAAAAACTGTTTTTT | CASSQARGGDEKLFF
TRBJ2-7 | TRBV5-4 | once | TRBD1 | TGTGCCAGCAGCCCGTCCGGGACAGCCTACGAGCAGTACTTC | CASSPSGTAYEQYF
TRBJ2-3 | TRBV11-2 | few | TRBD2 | TGTGCCAGCAGCTTAGACCTACTAGCGGACACAGATACGCAGTATTTT | CASSLDLLADTDTQYF
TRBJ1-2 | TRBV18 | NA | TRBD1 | TGTGCCAGCTCATCAGGGGGCTCTGGCTATGGCTACACCTTC | CASSSGGSGYGYTF
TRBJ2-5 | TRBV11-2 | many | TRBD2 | TGTGCCAGCAGCTTAATGTTGGGACTAGCGCCCGAGACCCAGTACTTC | CASSLMLGLAPETQYF
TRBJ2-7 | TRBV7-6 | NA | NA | TGTGCCAGCAGCTTTCAGGGGCCCGAGCAGTACTTC | CASSFQGPEQYF
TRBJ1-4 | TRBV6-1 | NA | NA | TGTGCCAGCCTATCATCCCGGATACTTCCCGAAAAACTGTTTTTT | CASLSSRILPEKLFF
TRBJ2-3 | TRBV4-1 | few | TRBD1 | TGCGCCAGCAGCCAAGGGACAGGTCGGCGCGCAGATACGCAGTATTTT | CASSQGTGRRADTQYF
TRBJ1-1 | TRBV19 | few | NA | TGTGCCAGTTGGCCCACACCGGGCGATAACACTGAAGCTTTCTTT | CASWPTPGDNTEAFF